Each of the 6 T cell receptor beta chains below was sequenced from the same sample in a study of identical twins (dated by TCRdb to about 2016). Libraries were made using 5' RACE. TCRdb shows the sequencer as Illumina HiSeq 2000. TCRdb applied fastp at Q25 and MiXCR to the public reads, then kept only in-frame beta chains. Rows matching on CDR3 protein sequence are summarized as one entry with the most common DNA and genes. The sample table lists 310,000 or so distinct CDR3 sequences, more than 6.5% of them with a count of one. The ten largest clonotypes hold less than 2.5% of the sample. This same sample was also taken into another study, of yellow fever vaccine responses in identical twins.

The sample comprised memory (CD45RO+) T cells sorted from blood. Read against the paper, the sample's cell subset or site label means: CD45RO+ enriched T cells. These receptors were collected from a woman younger than 30 in good health.

This clonotype has at least ten counts. J is TRBJ2-2 and V is TRBV12-3 or TRBV12-4; 7 nucleotides agree with TRBD1. The CDR3 covers 13 residues. J was trimmed by 5 bases and V by 6 bases; bases with no gene match: 3. The CDR3: CASRETGTGELFF. The DNA for the CDR3 is TGTGCCAGCAGAGAGACAGGGACCGGGGAGCTGTTTTTT.

This clonotype was seen repeatedly, ten times or more. The rearrangement joins TRBV27 to TRBJ2-5; D might be TRBD1 or TRBD2, each matching 6 bases. The ends were cut back, 3 bases at V and 2 bases at J, with 16 bases in the middle. The germline V gene has CDR1 MNHEY and CDR2 SMNVEV (reference sequence). The CDR3 sequence is 16 residues long. In DNA, the CDR3 is TGTGCCAGCAGTTTGGGGGCGGGGACCCTGCAAGAGACCCAGTACTTC. Its translation is CASSLGAGTLQETQYF.

In this sample, this clonotype turned up a few times. DNA of the CDR3: TGCGCCAGCAGCTTGGGGGACCGTGACACAGATACGCAGTATTTT. Protein product: CASSLGDRDTDTQYF. The V and J genes are TRBV5-1 and TRBJ2-3, with D perhaps matching TRBD1 or TRBD2 (5 bases each). Trimming removed 0 bases from V and 2 bases from J, with 10 bases in between. The CDR3 is made up of 15 amino acids. Germline CDR1 is SGHRS and CDR2 is YFSETQ.

This clonotype was seen at least ten times. This chain connects TRBV10-3 to TRBJ2-7; no firm D call. V was pared by 2 bases and J by 0 bases, with 11 bases between. Germline CDR1 reads ENHRY; CDR2 reads SYGVKD. The CDR3 sequence is 15 residues long. This CDR3 is CAISERTASSYEQYF. Here the CDR3 DNA reads TGTGCCATCAGTGAGCGCACAGCGTCCTCCTACGAGCAGTACTTC.

The sample holds a few counts of this clonotype. The chain has TRBV2 and TRBJ1-2; D is unresolved. Germline assignment: CDR1 SNHLY and CDR2 FYNNEI. V lost 1 base and J 7 bases, leaving 7 bases between the germline ends. This CDR3 contains 12 residues. The CDR3 spells CASSEDLGGYTF. For the CDR3, the DNA is TGTGCCAGCAGTGAAGACCTGGGTGGCTACACCTTC.

The chain couples TRBV6-5 to TRBJ1-2; tentative D call: TRBD1 (5 bases). Germline V gene sequence: CDR1 MNHEY, CDR2 SVGAGI. This CDR3 is built from 18 residues. The V end lost 4 bases, the J end lost 1 base, and 22 bases lay between the germline ends. CDR3 protein: CASSFILGRGGINYGYTF. The CDR3 DNA is TGTGCCAGCAGTTTTATATTGGGTAGGGGAGGGATTAACTATGGCTACACCTTC.